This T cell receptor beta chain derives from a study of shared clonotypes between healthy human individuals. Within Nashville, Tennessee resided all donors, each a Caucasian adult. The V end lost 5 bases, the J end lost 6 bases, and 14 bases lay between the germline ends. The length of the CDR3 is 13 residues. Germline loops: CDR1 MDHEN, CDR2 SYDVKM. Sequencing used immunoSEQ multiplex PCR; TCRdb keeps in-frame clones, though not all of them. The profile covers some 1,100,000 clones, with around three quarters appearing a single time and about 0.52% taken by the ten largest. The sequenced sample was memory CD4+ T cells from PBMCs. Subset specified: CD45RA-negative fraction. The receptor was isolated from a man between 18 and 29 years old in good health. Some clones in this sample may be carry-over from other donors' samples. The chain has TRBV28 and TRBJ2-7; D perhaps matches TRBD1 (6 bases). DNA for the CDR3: TGTGCCAGCAGTCTTCAGGGGTCCACCGAGCAGTACTTC. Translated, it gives CASSLQGSTEQYF.